The T cell receptor (beta chain) described here comes from a study of cytomegalovirus exposure and HLA in healthy donors (dated 2017 in TCRdb). Background on the whole study: According to an earlier analysis of several hundred of the donors, about 190 million T cells yielded 90 million to 130 million unique TCR beta sequences and 250 to 350 Gb of sequence data. Roughly 290 gigabases of sequencing data and approximately 92 million unique TCR sequences made up an early release that covered some 640 HLA-typed donors. Of the 300 to 400 genotyped donors, approximately 83% fell in the genetic ancestry cluster associated with self-reported Caucasian donors. The aim of the study was to test whether cataloging public T cell receptors could identify signatures of past pathogen exposure. Using immunosequencing, the study profiled T cell repertoires from fewer than 850 subjects and related those repertoires to cytomegalovirus serostatus. In addition to the first cohort of approximately 650 subjects, a separate validation cohort of 120 different subjects was used. To predict cytomegalovirus infection status, the study brought together high-throughput TCR immunosequencing, statistical association of individual TCRs with disease status, and machine learning. To study patterns of TCR occurrence, a later analysis re-analyzed previously published TCR beta repertoires from 550 to 800 donors and added high-resolution HLA genotyping. In the later analysis, no new phenotypic data were used to find candidate immune exposures; instead, reliance was placed on TCR beta sequences and their occurrence across donors. To decide whether each TCR beta V gene segment behaved as functional or pseudogenic, an earlier analysis of some 600 of the donors relied on high-throughput TCR beta sequencing. Donor age, sex, ethnicity and CMV serostatus were collected together with the repertoire data. In a later genetic analysis, genome-wide SNP genotypes for about 65% of the roughly 670 donors were used, and that subset was treated as a discovery cohort. All discovery cohort repertoires had been generated on a single sequencing platform. Both class I and class II loci were covered by HLA typing, at four-digit resolution. The number of typed donors differed by locus: about 620-630 for A, B, C, DRB1 and DQB1; approximately 520 for DQA1; about 600 for DPA1; and roughly 450 for DPB1. Because of strong linkage in the cohort, five DR-DQ haplotypes were treated as single units for association and clustering. On average, around 200,000 unique TCR beta nucleotide sequences were sequenced per donor among 300 to 500 genotyped donors of the cohort, with roughly 20% of those sequences being non-productive. General conclusions and limits of the study: A later analysis reported that several top co-occurrence clusters appeared linked to parvovirus B19, influenza, CMV and Epstein-Barr virus. Compared with equally common non-associated chains, HLA-associated TCR beta chains in a later analysis were more clonally expanded and had lower generation probabilities. In a later analysis, TCR association rates were found to vary across HLA loci, with the most associated TCRs seen for DRB1 alleles and the fewest for HLA-C alleles. According to the authors, the approach could potentially be generalized to other disease states and immunological phenotypes. In the study, approximately 160 TCR beta chains were listed as associated with cytomegalovirus. Broadly in line with IMGT annotations, most TCR beta V segments showed up in productive rearrangements about 87% or about 30% of the time in an earlier analysis of approximately 640 of the donors. An association between a missense DCLRE1C variant and V-gene and J-gene trimming of TCR beta chains was found in a later genetic analysis and replicated in an independent cohort. A later genetic analysis reported fewer N-insertions in productive TCRs among donors in an Asian-associated ancestry cluster than the approximately 700-donor mean. The cohort was sequenced for TCR beta chains only, and without alpha or paired-chain data the features that could be detected were limited. When HLA alleles, especially DR and DQ, strongly co-occurred, attributing TCR associations to individual alleles was difficult. A cluster of highly shared sequence variants was judged likely to be a technical artifact of the sequencing pipeline. In both the original and validation cohorts, the classifier was reported to diagnose cytomegalovirus status with high specificity and sensitivity. A further reported finding was that TCR beta sequences accurately predicted the HLA-A and HLA-B alleles for most subjects in the first cohort. In vitro tests confirmed that a few of the cytomegalovirus-associated TCR beta chains recognize cytomegalovirus antigens. According to a later analysis, most CMV-associated TCR beta chains appeared to be HLA-restricted, and the HLA associations seemed to be driven largely by CMV exposure. Because HLA typing was missing for some donors at each locus, association tests included only the typed subset. The only immune exposure information available for the cohort was CMV serostatus. Across donors, most TCR sequences were observed very rarely, whereas some public TCRs were present in many individuals. Correlated functional status among segregating V segments might be attributable to linkage disequilibrium, but an unknown experimental factor could not be ruled out. Presence/absence analyses assumed roughly uniform sequencing depth across donors, an assumption that may not hold. In a later analysis, around 15,000 TCR beta sequences were associated with specific HLA alleles at a false discovery rate of 0.05. The earlier analysis of approximately 560 of the donors excluded roughly 16 rarely observed V segments, including chromosome 9 orphons, because counts were too low. The 87-base-pair reads could not distinguish some IMGT-functional V segments, including TRBV6-2 and TRBV6-3, so those segments were excluded.

The library was prepared using the immunoSEQ multiplex PCR assay. For the multiplex PCR, a mixture combining 60 forward primers for TCR Vbeta segments and 13 reverse primers for TCR Jbeta segments was used. The CDR3 region of rearranged TCR beta genes was amplified from genomic DNA with a multiplex PCR assay. On the Illumina HiSeq System, the amplified TCR beta libraries were sequenced as 87-base-pair reads. Processing in the source paper ran as follows. In a later analysis, 80 million or so unique TCR beta chains were counted across the 500 to 850 repertoires, and roughly 9.9 million of these chains were shared by at least two donors. Raw reads were error-corrected and collapsed into unique sequences with a nearest-neighbor algorithm that merged closely related sequences to remove PCR and sequencing errors. CDR3 sequences were aligned to IMGT reference sequences to assign V, D and J gene segments. For a sequence to be retained, at least a six-nucleotide match to both a V gene segment and a J gene segment was required. A rearrangement was called productive if the CDR3 had no stop codons and remained in frame with V and J, and every other rearrangement was called non-productive. CDR3 was defined by IMGT convention, running from the second conserved V-encoded cysteine to the conserved J-encoded phenylalanine. Sequences without an unambiguous match to a single V gene segment were excluded from the earlier analysis of 500 to 700 of the donors. In an earlier analysis of a few hundred of the donors, V segments were called functional above 56.7% productive rearrangements and were called segregating when the between-donor standard deviation exceeded 5%. A statistical classification framework was developed to diagnose cytomegalovirus status using the catalog of TCR beta chain sequences. In a later analysis, TCR nucleotide sequences were compared against IMGT/GENE-DB human TR gene sequences so that V and J genes could be assigned. In a later analysis, CDR3 sequences and most-parsimonious VDJ recombination scenarios were assigned using the TCRdist pipeline. In a later analysis, each TCR beta chain was defined by its CDR3 amino acid sequence together with its V-gene family, and reads lacking a unique V-gene family were excluded. To address suspected cross-contamination and a sequencing artifact, a later analysis removed a few hundred highly shared, low-generation-probability nucleotide sequences. For each public chain, a later analysis derived a clonal expansion index from normalized ranks of inferred template counts within each repertoire. Generation probabilities in a later analysis came from a VDJ recombination model fitted to out-of-frame rearrangements, and those results were checked against IGoR. In a later analysis, TCR-TCR, TCR-HLA and TCR-CMV co-occurrence was scored with hypergeometric tests, and a repertoire-size bias correction was applied to TCR pairs. A later analysis estimated false discovery rates by permuting HLA or CMV assignments 20 times. In a later analysis, co-occurring TCRs were grouped using DBSCAN, and TCRdist sequence similarity was added for clustering within HLA-allele-positive subsets. Repertoires with fewer than 30,000 or more than 120,000 public chains, plus five repertoires with anomalous nucleotide sharing, were excluded from co-occurrence clustering. The clones in this table, taken by TCRdb from immuneACCESS, are in-frame only. Not every clone is retained; where verified, under half of the shortfall comes from an unresolved V gene, and the cause of the rest is unknown. D and trimming come from the DNA, and the V and J calls and clone size come from that table. The sample has some 77,000 clones on record, 79% of them singletons. Around a fifth of the sample is in the top ten clones.

The cohort comprised more than 550 healthy bone marrow donors. All cohort members were sampled while nominally healthy, although unrecorded immune exposures were likely present. The donor was CMV seropositive and belonged to the group of about 290 seropositive cohort members. Every donor gave a peripheral blood sample, and the peripheral blood mononuclear cells from that sample were used for TCR beta sequencing. The Qiagen DNeasy Blood Extraction Kit was used to extract genomic DNA from the blood cell samples. As for this clone: Its antigen remains unidentified. It has no much larger one-base neighbor in the sample; base qualities were not kept.

CDR1 MDHEN and CDR2 SYDVKM were looked up in the germline V gene. The CDR3 sequence holds 15 residues, the cysteine and phenylalanine included. The retained sequence is limited to the CDR3, 45 bases, with the frame set at the first base. V was cut back by 3 bases and J by 1 base, leaving a gap of 11 bases between them. The specimen was PBMCs. The sequence was collected from a woman in her thirties or forties in good health and CMV-seropositive. The chain is encoded by TRBV28 joined to TRBJ2-3; tentative D gene TRBD2, with 6 bases matching. For the CDR3, the sequence is CASSFGTPGTDTQYF. The nucleotide sequence reads as follows: TGTGCCAGCAGTTTTGGGACTCCAGGCACAGATACGCAGTATTTT.